This TCR beta chain originates from a study of CD8 T cells in Susac syndrome. From blood CD8+ and CD4+ T cells, TCR beta sequences were generated. It was treatment-naive patients with stable or active relapsing-remitting disease who made up the multiple sclerosis controls. Purification of the CD8+ and CD4+ T cells relied on negative isolation, and TEMRA cells underwent FACS enrichment. V was clipped by 8 bases and J by 1 base, with 14 bases between them. There are 13 residues in the CDR3. Germline-derived CDR1 and CDR2 are SQVTM and ANQGSEA. An amount of RNA that ranged from 0.5 to 1 ug was reverse transcribed with random hexamers. The authors amplified TCR beta CDR3 across 54 Vbeta and 13 Jbeta using immunoSEQ multiplex PCR. MiXCR, run by TCRdb on the immunoSEQ multiplex PCR reads, gives a single entry per CDR3 protein. The table has about 200,000 distinct CDR3 sequences, nearly 95% seen once.

J is TRBJ1-1 and V is TRBV29-1; a possible D gene is TRBD1 (5 bases). Sequencing was carried out using CD4+ T cells from PBMCs. This clonotype was sampled from a human donor with multiple sclerosis. The DNA for the CDR3 is TGCAGCACCAGGAGGGGAGGGAACACTGAAGCTTTCTTT. It specifies CSTRRGGNTEAFF.